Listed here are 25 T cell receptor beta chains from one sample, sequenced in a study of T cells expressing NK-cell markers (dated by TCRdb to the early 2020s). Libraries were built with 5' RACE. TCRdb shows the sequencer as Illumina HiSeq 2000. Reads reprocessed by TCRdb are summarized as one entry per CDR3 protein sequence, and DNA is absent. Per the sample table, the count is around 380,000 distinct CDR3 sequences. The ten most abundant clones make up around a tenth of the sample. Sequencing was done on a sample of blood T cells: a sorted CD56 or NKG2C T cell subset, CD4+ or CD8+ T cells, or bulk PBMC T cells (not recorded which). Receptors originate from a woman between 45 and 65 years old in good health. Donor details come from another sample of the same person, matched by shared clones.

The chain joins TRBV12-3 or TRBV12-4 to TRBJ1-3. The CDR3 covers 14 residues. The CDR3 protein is CASSLWEAGNTIYF.

This chain's CDR3 is CASSSSEGETQYF. The chain couples TRBV12-3 or TRBV12-4 to TRBJ2-5; TCRdb's D call, TRBD2, is unchecked because there is no DNA. This CDR3 contains 13 residues.

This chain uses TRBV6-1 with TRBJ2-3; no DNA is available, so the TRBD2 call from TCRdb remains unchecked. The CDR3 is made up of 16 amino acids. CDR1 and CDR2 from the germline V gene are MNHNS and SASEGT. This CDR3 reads CASTPAAGGGTDTQYF.

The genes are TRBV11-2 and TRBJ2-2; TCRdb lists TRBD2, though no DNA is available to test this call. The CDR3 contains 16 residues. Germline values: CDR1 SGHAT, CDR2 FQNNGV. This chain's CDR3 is CASSSFVALNTGELFF. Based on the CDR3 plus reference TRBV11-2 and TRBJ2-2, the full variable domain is EAGVAQSPRYKIIEKRQSVAFWCNPISGHATLYWYQQILGQGPKLLIQFQNNGVVDDSQLPKDRFSAERLKGVDSTLKIQPAKLEDSAVYLCASSSFVALNTGELFFGEGSRLTVL.

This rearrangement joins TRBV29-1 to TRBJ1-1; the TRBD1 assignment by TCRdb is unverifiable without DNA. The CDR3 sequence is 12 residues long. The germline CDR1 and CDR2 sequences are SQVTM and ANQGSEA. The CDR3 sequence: CSVEEGPAEAFF. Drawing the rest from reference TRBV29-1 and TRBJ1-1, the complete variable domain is SAVISQKPSRDICQRGTSLTIQCQVDSQVTMMFWYRQQPGQSLTLIATANQGSEATYESGFVIDKFPISRPNLTFSTLTVSNMSPEDSSIYLCSVEEGPAEAFFGQGTRLTVV.

CDR3 sequence: CSVPSSGIGNTQYF. The chain joins TRBV20-1 to TRBJ2-3; TCRdb's D call, TRBD2, is unchecked because there is no DNA. Germline CDR1 reads DFQATT; CDR2 reads SNEGSKA (reference sequence). The CDR3 is made up of 14 amino acids.

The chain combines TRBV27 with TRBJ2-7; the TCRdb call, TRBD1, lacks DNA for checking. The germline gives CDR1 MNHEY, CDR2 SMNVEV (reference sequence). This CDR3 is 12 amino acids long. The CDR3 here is CASTTGQSEQYF.

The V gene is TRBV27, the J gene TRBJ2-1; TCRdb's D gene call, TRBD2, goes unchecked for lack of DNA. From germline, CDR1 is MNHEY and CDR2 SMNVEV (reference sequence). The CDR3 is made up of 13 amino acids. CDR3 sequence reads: CASRSSGIAEQFF.

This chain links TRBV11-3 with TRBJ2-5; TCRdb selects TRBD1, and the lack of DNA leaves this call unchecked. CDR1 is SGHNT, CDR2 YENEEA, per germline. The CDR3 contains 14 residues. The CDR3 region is CASSLSGEWQTQYF.

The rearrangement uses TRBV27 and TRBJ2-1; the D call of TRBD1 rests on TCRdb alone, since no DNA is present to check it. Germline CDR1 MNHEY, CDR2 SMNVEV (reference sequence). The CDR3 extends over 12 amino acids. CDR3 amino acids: CASRTQGDEQFF.

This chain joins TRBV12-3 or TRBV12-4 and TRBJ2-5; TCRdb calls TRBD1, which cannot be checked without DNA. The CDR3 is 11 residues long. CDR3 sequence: CASRQGETQYF.

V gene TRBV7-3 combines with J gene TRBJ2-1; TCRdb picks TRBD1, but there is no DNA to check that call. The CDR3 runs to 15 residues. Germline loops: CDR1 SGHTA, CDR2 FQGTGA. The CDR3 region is CASSLVISGRNEQFF.

The CDR3 protein is CATSRPGQGRTGELFF. The V gene is TRBV15, the J gene TRBJ2-2; TCRdb's D gene call, TRBD1, goes unchecked for lack of DNA. The germline V gene encodes CDR1 LNHNV and CDR2 YYDKDF (reference sequence). The CDR3 sequence is 16 residues long. Together with reference TRBV15 and TRBJ2-2, the CDR3 gives the full variable domain: DAMVIQNPRYQVTQFGKPVTLSCSQTLNHNVMYWYQQKSSQAPKLLFHYYDKDFNNEADTPDNFQSRRPNTSFCFLDIRSPGLGDTAMYLCATSRPGQGRTGELFFGEGSRLTVL.

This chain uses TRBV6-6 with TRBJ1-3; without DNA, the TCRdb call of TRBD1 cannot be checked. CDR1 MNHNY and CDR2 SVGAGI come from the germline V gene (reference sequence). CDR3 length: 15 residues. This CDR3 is CASSYSGASGNTIYF.

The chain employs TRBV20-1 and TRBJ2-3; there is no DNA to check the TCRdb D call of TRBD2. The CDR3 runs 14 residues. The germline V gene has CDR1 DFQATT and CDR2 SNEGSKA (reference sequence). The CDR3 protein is CSARDQAGSDTQYF.

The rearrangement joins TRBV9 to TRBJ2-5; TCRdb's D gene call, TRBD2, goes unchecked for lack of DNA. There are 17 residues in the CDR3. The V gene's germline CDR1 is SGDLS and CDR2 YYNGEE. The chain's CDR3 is CASSLDPSGSVQETQYF.

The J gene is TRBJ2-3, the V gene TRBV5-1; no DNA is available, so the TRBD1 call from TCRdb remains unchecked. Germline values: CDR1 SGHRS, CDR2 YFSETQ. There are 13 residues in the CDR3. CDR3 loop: CASSPGRGDTQYF.

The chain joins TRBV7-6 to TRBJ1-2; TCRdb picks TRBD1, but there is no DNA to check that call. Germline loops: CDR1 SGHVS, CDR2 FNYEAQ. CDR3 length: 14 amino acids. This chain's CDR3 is CASSADSFPYGYTF.

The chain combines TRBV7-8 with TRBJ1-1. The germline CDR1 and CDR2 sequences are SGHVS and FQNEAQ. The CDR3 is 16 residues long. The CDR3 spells CASSLEWFWGNTEAFF.

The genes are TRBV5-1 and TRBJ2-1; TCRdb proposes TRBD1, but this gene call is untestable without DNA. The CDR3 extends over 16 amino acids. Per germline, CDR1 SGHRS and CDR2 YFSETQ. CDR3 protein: CASSVEPIPGYNEQFF.

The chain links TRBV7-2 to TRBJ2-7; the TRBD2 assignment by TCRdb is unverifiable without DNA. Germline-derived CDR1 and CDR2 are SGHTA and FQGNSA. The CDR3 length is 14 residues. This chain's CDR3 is CASTQDGGPMVQYF.

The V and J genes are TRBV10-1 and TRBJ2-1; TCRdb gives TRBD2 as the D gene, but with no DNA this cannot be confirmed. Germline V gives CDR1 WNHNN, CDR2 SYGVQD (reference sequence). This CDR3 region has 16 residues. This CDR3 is CASSDPTSGGPHEQFF.

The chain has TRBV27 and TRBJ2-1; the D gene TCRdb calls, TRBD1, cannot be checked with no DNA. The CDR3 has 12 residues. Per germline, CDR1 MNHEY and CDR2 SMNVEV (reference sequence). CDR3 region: CASSSTENEQFF.

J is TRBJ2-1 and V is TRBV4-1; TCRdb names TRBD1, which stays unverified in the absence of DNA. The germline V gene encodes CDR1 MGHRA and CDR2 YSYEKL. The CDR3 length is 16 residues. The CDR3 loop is CASSRPRVSADNEQFF.

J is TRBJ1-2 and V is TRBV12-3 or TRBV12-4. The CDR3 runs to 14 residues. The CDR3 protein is CASSSAGTNYGYTF.